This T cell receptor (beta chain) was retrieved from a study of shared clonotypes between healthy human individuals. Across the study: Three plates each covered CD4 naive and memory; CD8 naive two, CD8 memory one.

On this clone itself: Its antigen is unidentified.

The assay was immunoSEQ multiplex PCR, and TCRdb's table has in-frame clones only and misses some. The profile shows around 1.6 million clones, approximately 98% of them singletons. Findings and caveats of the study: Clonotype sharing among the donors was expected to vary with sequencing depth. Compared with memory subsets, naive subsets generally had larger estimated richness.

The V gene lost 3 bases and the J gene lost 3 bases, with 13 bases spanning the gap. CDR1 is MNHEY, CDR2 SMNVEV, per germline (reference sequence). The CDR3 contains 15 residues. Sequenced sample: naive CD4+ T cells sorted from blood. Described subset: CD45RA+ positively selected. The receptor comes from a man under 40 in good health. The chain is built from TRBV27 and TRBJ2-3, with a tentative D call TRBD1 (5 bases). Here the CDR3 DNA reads TGTGCCAGCAGTTTTACCGCTAGGGGAACAGATACGCAGTATTTT. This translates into CASSFTARGTDTQYF.